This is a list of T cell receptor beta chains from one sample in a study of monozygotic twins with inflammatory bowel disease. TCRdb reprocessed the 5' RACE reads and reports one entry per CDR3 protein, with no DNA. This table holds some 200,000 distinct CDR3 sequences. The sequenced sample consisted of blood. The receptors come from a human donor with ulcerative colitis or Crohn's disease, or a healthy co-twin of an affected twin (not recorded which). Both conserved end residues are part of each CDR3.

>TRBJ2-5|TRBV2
CASLGGTKETQYF
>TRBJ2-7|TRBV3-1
CASSLRFEQYF
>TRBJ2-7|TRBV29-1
CSVEGGDRGVYEQYF
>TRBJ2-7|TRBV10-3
CAISDAGLSSYEQYF
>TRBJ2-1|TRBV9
CASSDYGWSSYNEQFF
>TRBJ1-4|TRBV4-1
CASSRTATTNEKLFF
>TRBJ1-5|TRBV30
CAWSRQGSQPQHF
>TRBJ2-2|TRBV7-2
CASSTGQGASGELFF
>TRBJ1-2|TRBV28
CASSEAGQGFGYTF
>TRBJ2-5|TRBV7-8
CASSSSWRAQETQYF
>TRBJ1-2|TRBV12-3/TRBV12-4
CASSLNDPGYGYTF
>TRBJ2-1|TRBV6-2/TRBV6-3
CASLPSGTGNEQFF
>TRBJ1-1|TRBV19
CASREVVWVKNTEAFF
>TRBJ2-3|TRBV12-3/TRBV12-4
CASSFRDRRDTQYF
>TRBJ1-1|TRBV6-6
CASSQRLNTEAFF
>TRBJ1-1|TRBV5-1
CASSLSMGSMNTEAFF
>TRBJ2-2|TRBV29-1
CSVRLADANTGELFF
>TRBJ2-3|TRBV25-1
CASSELMTGREYF
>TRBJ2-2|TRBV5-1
CASSLLAGGNAGELFF
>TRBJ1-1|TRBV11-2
CASSLRGELNTEAFF
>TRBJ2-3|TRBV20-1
CSATGGRVSTDTQYF
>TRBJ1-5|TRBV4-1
CASSQEFQDQPQHF
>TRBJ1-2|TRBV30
CAWETGGGYTF
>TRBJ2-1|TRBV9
CASSVDSEQFF
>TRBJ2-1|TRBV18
CASSPTSGDSRTSNEQFF
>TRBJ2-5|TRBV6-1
CASTQGGFSQETQYF
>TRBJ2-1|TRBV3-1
CASSQTRTGLFF
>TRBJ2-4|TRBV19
CASMGPGAPKNIQYF